This T cell receptor (beta chain) emerged from a study of blood T cell repertoires in COVID-19. TCRdb's table, derived via immunoSEQ multiplex PCR, lists solely in-frame clones and lacks some. In the table there are about 70,000 clones, 60% to 80% of which are singletons. V lost 4 bases, J lost 4 bases, and 16 bases lay in between. The CDR3 has 15 residues. From germline, CDR1 is MDHEN and CDR2 SYDVKM. The clonotype originates from a human donor in a cohort sampled during active COVID-19. V usage is TRBV28 and J usage is TRBJ1-2, with D tentatively TRBD1 (6 bases). The sequenced sample consisted of peripheral blood. The CDR3 bases are TGTGCCAGCAGTTCTCCTACGACAGGCCCCTATGGCTACACCTTC. This gives the protein CASSSPTTGPYGYTF.